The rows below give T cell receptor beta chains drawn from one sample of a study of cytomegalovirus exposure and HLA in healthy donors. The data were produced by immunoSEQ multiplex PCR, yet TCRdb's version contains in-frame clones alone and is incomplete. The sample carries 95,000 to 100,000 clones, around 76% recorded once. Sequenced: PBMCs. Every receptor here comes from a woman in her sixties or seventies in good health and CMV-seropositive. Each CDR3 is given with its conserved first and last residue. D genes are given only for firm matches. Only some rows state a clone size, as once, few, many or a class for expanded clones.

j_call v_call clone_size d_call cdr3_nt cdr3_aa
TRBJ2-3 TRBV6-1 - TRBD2 TGTGCCAGCAGTGGGATAATAGGGACTAGCGGGAGCTTAGATACGCAGTATTTT CASSGIIGTSGSLDTQYF
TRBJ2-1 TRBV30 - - TGTGCCTGGAGGCAAGCGGTGTACAATGAGCAGTTCTTC CAWRQAVYNEQFF
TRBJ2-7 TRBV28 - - TGTGCCAGCAGCCGCCAGGACGAGCAGTACTTC CASSRQDEQYF
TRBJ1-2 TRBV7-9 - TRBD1 TGTGCCAGCAGCTTATCTACAGGGGGCTACTATGGCTACACCTTC CASSLSTGGYYGYTF
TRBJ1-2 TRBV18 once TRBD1 TGTGCCAGCTCACCCCAGACAGGGGGCGCGGATGGCTACACCTTC CASSPQTGGADGYTF
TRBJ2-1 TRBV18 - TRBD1 TGTGCCAGCTCACCACAAACAGGGGGCTTAAACAATGAGCAGTTCTTC CASSPQTGGLNNEQFF
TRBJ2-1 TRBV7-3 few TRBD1 TGTGCCAGCAGCTTGACAGGGCGTTATTCCCCAATCCAATCTGAGCAGTTCTTC CASSLTGRYSPIQSEQFF
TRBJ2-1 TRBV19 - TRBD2 TGTGCCAGTAGTATGGCTAGCGGGAAAATCAGTGAGCAGTTCTTC CASSMASGKISEQFF
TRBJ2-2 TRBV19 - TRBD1 TGTGCCAGTAGTATAGCCGGGACAGCGAACACCGGGGAGCTGTTTTTT CASSIAGTANTGELFF
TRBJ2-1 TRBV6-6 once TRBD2 TGTGCCAGCAGGAAGCGGGAGTCTTACAATGAGCAGTTCTTC CASRKRESYNEQFF
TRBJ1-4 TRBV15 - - TGTGCCACCGGGAGGGGCAATGAAAAACTGTTTTTT CATGRGNEKLFF
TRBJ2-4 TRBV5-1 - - TGCGCCTCAAGGCCAGCTACAGGGACGTCGTCGAACATTCAGTACTTC CASRPATGTSSNIQYF
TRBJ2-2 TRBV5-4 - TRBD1 TGTGCCAGCAGACCCGGGACAGGACCCCAAGGGGAGCTGTTTTTT CASRPGTGPQGELFF
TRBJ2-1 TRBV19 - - TGTGCCAGTAGTATAGTCGGTTTTATCGGGGGTGAGCAGTTCTTC CASSIVGFIGGEQFF
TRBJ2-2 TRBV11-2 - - TGTGCCAGCAGTTCCATTACAGGGCTGAGCGCCGGGGAGCTGTTTTTT CASSSITGLSAGELFF
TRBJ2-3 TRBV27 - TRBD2 TGTGCCAGCAGCGCAATAGGACTAGCGGGAGATACGCAGTATTTT CASSAIGLAGDTQYF
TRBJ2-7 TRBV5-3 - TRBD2 TGTGCCAGAAGCGGATCTAGCGGGAGCTCCTACGAGCAGTACTTC CARSGSSGSSYEQYF
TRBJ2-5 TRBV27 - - TGTGCCAGCAGTTTAAGCAGAGGGGAGACCCAGTACTTC CASSLSRGETQYF
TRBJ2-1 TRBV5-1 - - TGCGCCAGCACCTCGGAGAAAGAGCAGTTCTTC CASTSEKEQFF
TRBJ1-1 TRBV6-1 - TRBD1 TGTGCCAGCAGTGCCGGAGGCTCCGGGACAGTAGGCAGTAACACTGAAGCTTTCTTT CASSAGGSGTVGSNTEAFF
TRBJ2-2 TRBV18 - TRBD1 TGTGCCAGCTCACCCCGGACAGGGGTCGGCACCGGGGAGCTGTTTTTT CASSPRTGVGTGELFF
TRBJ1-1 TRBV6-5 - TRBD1 TGTGCCAGCAGGACAGGGTTTTTAGCTTTTTTT CASRTGFLAFF
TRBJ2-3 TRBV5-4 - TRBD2 TGTGCCAGCAGCTTGGTAGCGGGAAGCACAGATACGCAGTATTTT CASSLVAGSTDTQYF
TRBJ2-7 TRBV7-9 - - TGTGCCAGCAGCGTACAGGGTGCCTACGAGCAGTACTTC CASSVQGAYEQYF
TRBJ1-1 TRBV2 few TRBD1 TGTGCCAGCAGTGAAGGTCGGACAGGGCACACTGAAGCTTTCTTT CASSEGRTGHTEAFF
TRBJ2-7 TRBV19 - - TGTGCCAGTAGTATTGCCGTCTTTCGGACAGCTTCCTACGAGCAGTACTTC CASSIAVFRTASYEQYF
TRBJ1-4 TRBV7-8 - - TGTGCCAGCAGCTTAGTGGCGGGAATGTCTAATGAAAAACTGTTTTTT CASSLVAGMSNEKLFF
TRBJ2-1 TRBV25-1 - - TGTGCCAGCAGTGAATCCCGTGAGCAGTTCTTC CASSESREQFF
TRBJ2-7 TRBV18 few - TGTGCCAGCTCACCACCCAATTTACTCAACTACGAGCAGTACTTC CASSPPNLLNYEQYF
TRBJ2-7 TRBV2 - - TGTGCCAGCAGTGGCCAACAGATCCGCTCCTACGAGCAGTACTTC CASSGQQIRSYEQYF
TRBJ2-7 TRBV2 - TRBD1 TGTGCCAGCAGTTCGGGGACAGGGGGATCCTACGAGCAGTACTTC CASSSGTGGSYEQYF
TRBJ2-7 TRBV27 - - TGTGCCAGCAGTTTATCGGAGGGGGCAGGGTCCTACGAGCAGTACTTC CASSLSEGAGSYEQYF
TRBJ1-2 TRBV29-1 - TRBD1 TGCAGCGTCCGGGACAGGGAGCGAGGGGGCTACACCTTC CSVRDRERGGYTF
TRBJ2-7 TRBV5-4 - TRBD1 TGTGCCAGCAGCCAGACAGGGGTCTACGAGCAGTACTTC CASSQTGVYEQYF
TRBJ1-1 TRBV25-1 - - TGTGCCAGCCAACAAACGGGGTTGGATTTGAACACTGAAGCTTTCTTT CASQQTGLDLNTEAFF
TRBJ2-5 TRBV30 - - TGTGCCTGGAGTACCAACTCCTGGGAGACCCAGTACTTC CAWSTNSWETQYF
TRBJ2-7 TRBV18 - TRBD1 TGTGCCAGCTCACCGTTCGACACAGGGGTACATTACGAGCAGTACTTC CASSPFDTGVHYEQYF